The rows below give T cell receptor beta chains drawn from one sample of a study of T cell responses to AZD1222 COVID-19 vaccine. Produced via immunoSEQ multiplex PCR; TCRdb's table is partial and in-frame only. The sample contains under 200,000 clones, around 90% of which appear only once. Sample: peripheral blood, taken 28 days after the second dose of the MenACWY control vaccine. The receptor set was obtained from an adult who received the MenACWY meningococcal vaccine as a control. CDR3s include the opening cysteine and the closing phenylalanine or tryptophan. Fields, in order: J gene, clone size, D gene, V gene, CDR3 protein, CDR3 DNA. The D gene is left open where the match is weak. Expanded clones are given a class, and other clones once, few, many or no size at all.

j_call: TRBJ2-3
clone_size: NA
d_call: TRBD1
v_call: TRBV6-5
cdr3_aa: CASSYFGTGVDTQYF
cdr3_nt: TGTGCCAGCAGTTACTTCGGGACAGGGGTAGATACGCAGTATTTT

j_call: TRBJ2-3
clone_size: NA
d_call: NA
v_call: TRBV7-2
cdr3_aa: CASSLIGVGTDTQYF
cdr3_nt: TGTGCCAGCAGCTTGATAGGGGTCGGGACAGATACGCAGTATTTT

j_call: TRBJ1-2
clone_size: NA
d_call: TRBD1
v_call: TRBV28
cdr3_aa: CASDDRVEVGYTF
cdr3_nt: TGTGCCAGCGACGACAGGGTTGAAGTTGGCTACACCTTC

j_call: TRBJ1-3
clone_size: NA
d_call: NA
v_call: TRBV6-5
cdr3_aa: CASSRGNTIYF
cdr3_nt: TGTGCCAGCTCCCGAGGAAACACCATATATTTT

j_call: TRBJ1-1
clone_size: NA
d_call: NA
v_call: TRBV18
cdr3_aa: CASSPLDARGTEAFF
cdr3_nt: TGTGCCAGCTCACCATTGGATGCTCGAGGCACTGAAGCTTTCTTT

j_call: TRBJ2-1
clone_size: NA
d_call: NA
v_call: TRBV5-1
cdr3_aa: CASSLVGGPYNEQFF
cdr3_nt: TGCGCCAGCAGCTTGGTCGGGGGCCCCTACAATGAGCAGTTCTTC

j_call: TRBJ2-7
clone_size: NA
d_call: NA
v_call: TRBV6-2/TRBV6-3
cdr3_aa: CASSLQGIAYEQYF
cdr3_nt: TGTGCCAGCAGTCTGCAGGGGATAGCCTACGAGCAGTACTTC

j_call: TRBJ2-1
clone_size: few
d_call: NA
v_call: TRBV14
cdr3_aa: CASSRGSWGEQFF
cdr3_nt: TGTGCCAGCAGCCGAGGGAGCTGGGGTGAGCAGTTCTTC

j_call: TRBJ2-1
clone_size: NA
d_call: TRBD1
v_call: TRBV12-5
cdr3_aa: CASGSVQGNEQFF
cdr3_nt: TGTGCTAGTGGTTCGGTACAGGGGAATGAGCAGTTCTTC

j_call: TRBJ2-2
clone_size: NA
d_call: NA
v_call: TRBV9
cdr3_aa: CASSVSGHVGTGELFF
cdr3_nt: TGTGCCAGCAGCGTATCGGGCCACGTCGGGACCGGGGAGCTGTTTTTT

j_call: TRBJ2-5
clone_size: NA
d_call: TRBD1
v_call: TRBV24-1
cdr3_aa: CATIRQGKETQYF
cdr3_nt: TGTGCCACCATTCGACAGGGTAAGGAGACCCAGTACTTC

j_call: TRBJ1-2
clone_size: NA
d_call: NA
v_call: TRBV18
cdr3_aa: CASSPLAGLANYGYTF
cdr3_nt: TGTGCCAGCTCACCATTGGCAGGTCTAGCGAACTATGGCTACACCTTC

j_call: TRBJ2-3
clone_size: NA
d_call: NA
v_call: TRBV29-1
cdr3_aa: CSAGETDTQYF
cdr3_nt: TGCAGCGCCGGAGAAACAGATACGCAGTATTTT

j_call: TRBJ2-2
clone_size: few
d_call: TRBD1
v_call: TRBV27
cdr3_aa: CASRGQGYAGELFF
cdr3_nt: TGTGCCAGCAGAGGACAGGGTTACGCCGGGGAGCTGTTTTTT

j_call: TRBJ2-3
clone_size: NA
d_call: TRBD1
v_call: TRBV2
cdr3_aa: CASRYGRDRFTDTQYF
cdr3_nt: TGTGCCAGCAGGTACGGCCGGGACAGGTTCACAGATACGCAGTATTTT

j_call: TRBJ2-3
clone_size: few
d_call: TRBD2
v_call: TRBV7-6
cdr3_aa: CASSSTSGRTDTQYF
cdr3_nt: TGTGCCAGCAGCTCGACTAGCGGGAGGACGGATACGCAGTATTTT

j_call: TRBJ2-3
clone_size: once
d_call: NA
v_call: TRBV18
cdr3_aa: CASSDLSPSTDTQYF
cdr3_nt: TGTGCCAGCTCTGACCTATCGCCTAGCACAGATACGCAGTATTTT

j_call: TRBJ2-7
clone_size: NA
d_call: NA
v_call: TRBV2
cdr3_aa: CASRIGAYYEQYF
cdr3_nt: TGTGCCAGCAGGATTGGGGCTTACTACGAGCAGTACTTC

j_call: TRBJ2-1
clone_size: NA
d_call: NA
v_call: TRBV5-4
cdr3_aa: CASSLASTDEQFF
cdr3_nt: TGTGCCAGCAGCTTGGCCTCCACGGATGAGCAGTTCTTC

j_call: TRBJ1-2
clone_size: NA
d_call: NA
v_call: TRBV10-3
cdr3_aa: CAISDGIYGYTF
cdr3_nt: TGTGCCATCAGTGACGGCATATATGGCTACACCTTC

j_call: TRBJ2-1
clone_size: few
d_call: NA
v_call: TRBV11-3
cdr3_aa: CASRLRPGLYNEQFF
cdr3_nt: TGTGCCAGCAGGCTTAGACCAGGGCTCTACAATGAGCAGTTCTTC

j_call: TRBJ2-1
clone_size: once
d_call: NA
v_call: TRBV27
cdr3_aa: CASSLKSPSLNEQFF
cdr3_nt: TGTGCCAGCAGTTTAAAGAGTCCTTCACTCAATGAGCAGTTCTTC

j_call: TRBJ1-1
clone_size: NA
d_call: NA
v_call: TRBV27
cdr3_aa: CASRTQGLGTEAFF
cdr3_nt: TGTGCCAGCAGGACACAGGGTCTCGGCACTGAAGCTTTCTTT

j_call: TRBJ2-5
clone_size: few
d_call: NA
v_call: TRBV18
cdr3_aa: CASSPPSGGEETQYF
cdr3_nt: TGTGCCAGCTCACCACCGTCTGGGGGAGAAGAGACCCAGTACTTC

j_call: TRBJ1-5
clone_size: NA
d_call: NA
v_call: TRBV30
cdr3_aa: CAWTSSRDQPQHF
cdr3_nt: TGTGCCTGGACCTCATCCAGGGATCAGCCCCAGCATTTT

j_call: TRBJ2-7
clone_size: once
d_call: TRBD1
v_call: TRBV6-1
cdr3_aa: CASSVQPGQGFYEQYF
cdr3_nt: TGTGCCAGCAGTGTTCAGCCGGGACAGGGGTTCTACGAGCAGTACTTC

j_call: TRBJ2-3
clone_size: NA
d_call: NA
v_call: TRBV7-9
cdr3_aa: CASSVTSTDTQYF
cdr3_nt: TGTGCCAGCAGCGTGACTAGCACAGATACGCAGTATTTT

j_call: TRBJ2-7
clone_size: NA
d_call: TRBD2
v_call: TRBV10-1
cdr3_aa: CASSESGSGGQYF
cdr3_nt: TGCGCCAGCAGTGAGTCGGGTTCGGGAGGGCAGTACTTC

j_call: TRBJ1-1
clone_size: NA
d_call: NA
v_call: TRBV6-6
cdr3_aa: CASIMNTEAFF
cdr3_nt: TGTGCCAGCATAATGAACACTGAAGCTTTCTTT

j_call: TRBJ1-6
clone_size: NA
d_call: TRBD1
v_call: TRBV27
cdr3_aa: CASYSRTGSSYNSPLHF
cdr3_nt: TGTGCCAGCTATTCCCGGACAGGGAGCTCCTATAATTCACCCCTCCACTTT

j_call: TRBJ2-7
clone_size: once
d_call: TRBD2
v_call: TRBV6-5
cdr3_aa: CASRETSGATYEQYF
cdr3_nt: TGTGCCAGCAGGGAGACTAGCGGGGCTACCTACGAGCAGTACTTC

j_call: TRBJ2-7
clone_size: NA
d_call: TRBD2
v_call: TRBV7-2
cdr3_aa: CASSLVLAGNSYEQYF
cdr3_nt: TGTGCCAGCAGCTTAGTACTAGCGGGGAATAGCTACGAGCAGTACTTC

j_call: TRBJ2-5
clone_size: NA
d_call: TRBD1
v_call: TRBV7-2
cdr3_aa: CASSLTGQPQETQYF
cdr3_nt: TGTGCCAGCAGCCTTACGGGACAGCCACAAGAGACCCAGTACTTC

j_call: TRBJ1-2
clone_size: NA
d_call: TRBD1
v_call: TRBV7-9
cdr3_aa: CASSLQGVGGYTF
cdr3_nt: TGTGCCAGCAGCTTACAGGGGGTGGGTGGCTACACCTTC

j_call: TRBJ2-5
clone_size: many
d_call: TRBD2
v_call: TRBV5-1
cdr3_aa: CASSMRTSGLPAEQETQYF
cdr3_nt: TGCGCCAGCAGCATGCGGACTAGCGGGCTCCCCGCAGAGCAGGAGACCCAGTACTTC

j_call: TRBJ2-1
clone_size: NA
d_call: NA
v_call: TRBV27
cdr3_aa: CASSLYNEQFF
cdr3_nt: TGTGCCAGCAGTTTGTATAATGAGCAGTTCTTC

j_call: TRBJ1-6
clone_size: NA
d_call: TRBD1
v_call: TRBV15
cdr3_aa: CAAATGGNSPLHF
cdr3_nt: TGTGCCGCCGCGACAGGGGGCAATTCACCCCTCCACTTT

j_call: TRBJ2-2
clone_size: NA
d_call: NA
v_call: TRBV19
cdr3_aa: CASSIVGLHTGELFF
cdr3_nt: TGTGCCAGTAGTATAGTGGGACTTCACACCGGGGAGCTGTTTTTT

j_call: TRBJ2-3
clone_size: NA
d_call: NA
v_call: TRBV29-1
cdr3_aa: CSVGRVSTDTQYF
cdr3_nt: TGCAGCGTTGGTCGGGTGAGCACAGATACGCAGTATTTT

j_call: TRBJ2-1
clone_size: NA
d_call: TRBD2
v_call: TRBV27
cdr3_aa: CASSLRLAGRGDNEQFF
cdr3_nt: TGTGCCAGCAGTTTGAGACTAGCGGGGAGGGGAGACAATGAGCAGTTCTTC

j_call: TRBJ1-2
clone_size: NA
d_call: TRBD1
v_call: TRBV2
cdr3_aa: CASNERTGHYGYTF
cdr3_nt: TGTGCCAGCAACGAACGGACAGGGCACTATGGCTACACCTTC

j_call: TRBJ2-2
clone_size: NA
d_call: NA
v_call: TRBV7-2
cdr3_aa: CASSAQAANTGELFF
cdr3_nt: TGTGCCAGCAGCGCCCAAGCGGCGAACACCGGGGAGCTGTTTTTT

j_call: TRBJ1-6
clone_size: NA
d_call: NA
v_call: TRBV9
cdr3_aa: CASSVGGYGSPLHF
cdr3_nt: TGTGCCAGCAGCGTAGGAGGGTATGGGTCACCCCTCCACTTT

j_call: TRBJ2-2
clone_size: once
d_call: TRBD1
v_call: TRBV7-2
cdr3_aa: CASSLAQGARTGELFF
cdr3_nt: TGTGCCAGCAGCTTAGCTCAGGGGGCGAGAACCGGGGAGCTGTTTTTT

j_call: TRBJ1-1
clone_size: NA
d_call: NA
v_call: TRBV30
cdr3_aa: CAWSVKRQNTEAFF
cdr3_nt: TGTGCCTGGAGTGTAAAGAGGCAGAACACTGAAGCTTTCTTT

j_call: TRBJ1-5
clone_size: few
d_call: TRBD1
v_call: TRBV6-5
cdr3_aa: CASKTGGNQPQHF
cdr3_nt: TGTGCCAGTAAGACAGGGGGGAATCAGCCCCAGCATTTT

j_call: TRBJ2-3
clone_size: NA
d_call: NA
v_call: TRBV5-5
cdr3_aa: CASSLVVRTMDTQYF
cdr3_nt: TGTGCCAGCAGCCTCGTAGTCAGGACCATGGATACGCAGTATTTT

j_call: TRBJ1-1
clone_size: NA
d_call: NA
v_call: TRBV6-1
cdr3_aa: CASSEVGNTEAFF
cdr3_nt: TGTGCCAGCAGTGAAGTAGGTAACACTGAAGCTTTCTTT

j_call: TRBJ2-2
clone_size: few
d_call: NA
v_call: TRBV7-9
cdr3_aa: CASSSGELFF
cdr3_nt: TGTGCCAGCAGCTCCGGGGAGCTGTTTTTT

j_call: TRBJ2-1
clone_size: NA
d_call: TRBD2
v_call: TRBV7-8
cdr3_aa: CASSTPRGGAIYNEQFF
cdr3_nt: TGTGCCAGCAGCACACCCCGGGGGGGGGCAATCTACAATGAGCAGTTCTTC

j_call: TRBJ2-5
clone_size: few
d_call: TRBD2
v_call: TRBV2
cdr3_aa: CASGGLAVRETQYF
cdr3_nt: TGTGCCAGCGGTGGGCTAGCGGTCAGAGAGACCCAGTACTTC

j_call: TRBJ1-5
clone_size: once
d_call: TRBD1
v_call: TRBV10-2
cdr3_aa: CASSEFRGGNQPQHF
cdr3_nt: TGCGCCAGCAGTGAGTTCAGGGGGGGCAATCAGCCCCAGCATTTT

j_call: TRBJ1-1
clone_size: NA
d_call: NA
v_call: TRBV25-1
cdr3_aa: CASSESGGKNTEAFF
cdr3_nt: TGTGCCAGCAGTGAATCGGGAGGTAAGAACACTGAAGCTTTCTTT

j_call: TRBJ2-5
clone_size: NA
d_call: TRBD2
v_call: TRBV10-3
cdr3_aa: CATLRGGGETQYF
cdr3_nt: TGTGCCACCCTTAGGGGCGGGGGAGAGACCCAGTACTTC

j_call: TRBJ1-5
clone_size: NA
d_call: NA
v_call: TRBV27
cdr3_aa: CASSPLSGPQHF
cdr3_nt: TGTGCCAGCAGTCCCTTATCAGGACCCCAGCATTTT

j_call: TRBJ2-1
clone_size: NA
d_call: NA
v_call: TRBV19
cdr3_aa: CASSILAYNEQFF
cdr3_nt: TGTGCCAGTAGTATACTAGCCTACAATGAGCAGTTCTTC

j_call: TRBJ2-3
clone_size: NA
d_call: NA
v_call: TRBV29-1
cdr3_aa: CSVGGATTDTQYF
cdr3_nt: TGCAGCGTTGGGGGGGCCACCACAGATACGCAGTATTTT

j_call: TRBJ2-1
clone_size: NA
d_call: NA
v_call: TRBV28
cdr3_aa: CASRTKQGGRGSNEQFF
cdr3_nt: TGTGCCAGCAGAACAAAACAAGGGGGGCGCGGGTCCAATGAGCAGTTCTTC

j_call: TRBJ2-1
clone_size: NA
d_call: TRBD2
v_call: TRBV5-5
cdr3_aa: CASSLTSGAGGGMEQFF
cdr3_nt: TGTGCCAGCAGCTTGACGAGCGGGGCGGGAGGTGGTATGGAGCAGTTCTTC

j_call: TRBJ2-1
clone_size: NA
d_call: TRBD2
v_call: TRBV3-1/TRBV3-2
cdr3_aa: CASSHGTSVQFF
cdr3_nt: TGTGCCAGCAGCCACGGGACTAGTGTGCAGTTCTTC